This TCR beta chain was identified in a study of T cell responses to AZD1222 COVID-19 vaccine. Study-wide results and limits: Repertoires were sampled only after the peak T cell response. Mostly white British, mostly female donors; authors suggested clonal diversity may be underestimated. Close to half of all spike-specific TCRs reportedly target regions of the variants that are unmutated.

Repertoires were generated with immunoSEQ multiplex PCR, while TCRdb's copy carries only in-frame clones and drops some. The data contain more than 150,000 clones, 70% to 90% of them singletons. Trimming cost V 5 bases and J 5 bases, with 9 bases left between them. Germline assignment: CDR1 MNHEY and CDR2 SVGAGI. The CDR3 is 13 residues long. About this clone: Its antigen is unidentified.

The receptor was derived from an adult in good health. The material was peripheral blood, obtained on day 0 of AZD1222 vaccination. The chain recombines TRBV6-5 with TRBJ2-2; D not resolved. The CDR3 DNA sequence: TGTGCCAGCAGTCCTCAAAATACCGGGGAGCTGTTTTTT. Amino acids: CASSPQNTGELFF.